This T cell receptor beta chain was found in a study of OX40 agonist ivuxolimab in advanced cancers. Turning to the study itself: Participants could have had prior anti-PD-1, anti-PD-L1 or anti-CTLA-4 therapy, and around 40% had some. Study-wide results and limits: At 0.1 to 3.0 mg/kg and by week 6, CD4+ and CD8+ T cells in the blood had expanded clonally. Low normalized T-cell clonal expansion was additionally recorded for some nonresponders.

Trimming took 1 base from V and 0 from J, leaving 7 bases between them. Per germline, CDR1 MGHRA and CDR2 YSYEKL. CDR3 length: 15 amino acids. Blood specimens came from baseline, cycle 4 day 1, and cycle 7 day 1. Libraries were prepared by immunoSEQ multiplex PCR; TCRdb keeps only in-frame clonotypes and omits some of them. The sample lists roughly 46,000 clones; over 75% were seen once. As to this clone: Its antigen is not identified.

The gene calls are TRBV4-1 and TRBJ1-3; unclear D gene. The starting material was CD4+ or CD8+ T cells sorted from blood, obtained in a trial of the OX40 agonist ivuxolimab. This sequence was found in an adult with an advanced solid tumor such as melanoma, head and neck, liver or kidney cancer. The CDR3 region is CASSQGHPSGNTIYF. In nucleotides, the CDR3 is TGCGCCAGCAGCCAAGGTCACCCCTCTGGAAACACCATATATTTT.